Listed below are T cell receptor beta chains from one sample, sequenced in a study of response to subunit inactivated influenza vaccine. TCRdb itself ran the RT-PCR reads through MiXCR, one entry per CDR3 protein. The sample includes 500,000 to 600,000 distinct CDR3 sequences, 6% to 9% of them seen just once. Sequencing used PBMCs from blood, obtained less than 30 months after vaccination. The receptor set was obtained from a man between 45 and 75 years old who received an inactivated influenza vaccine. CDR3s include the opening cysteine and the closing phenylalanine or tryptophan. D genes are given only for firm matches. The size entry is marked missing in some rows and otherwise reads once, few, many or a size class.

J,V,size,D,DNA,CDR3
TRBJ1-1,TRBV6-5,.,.,TGTGCCAGCAGATTGGGGCGAACTGAAGCTTTCTTT,CASRLGRTEAFF
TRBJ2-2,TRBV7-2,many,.,TGTGCCAGCAGGTCGAGGCGGAACACCGGGGAGCTGTTTTTT,CASRSRRNTGELFF
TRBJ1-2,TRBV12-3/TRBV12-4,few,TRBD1,TGTGCCAGCAGTTTAGGCCCCGGGACAGCTGGCTACACCTTC,CASSLGPGTAGYTF
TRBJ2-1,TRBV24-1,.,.,TGTGCCACCAGTGATGAAGGGACCGAAGCCTACAATGAGCAGTTCTTC,CATSDEGTEAYNEQFF
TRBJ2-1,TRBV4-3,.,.,TGCGCCAGCAGCCAAGAACTCTTGGGTATGGATGAGCAGTTCTTC,CASSQELLGMDEQFF
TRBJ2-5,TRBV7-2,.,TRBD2,TGTGCCAGCAGCTTAGCCTCCCTACGGGGGGCCCAGTACTTC,CASSLASLRGAQYF
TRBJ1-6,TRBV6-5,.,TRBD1,TGTGCCAGCAGTTACTCGTGGGACAGGGCTGATTCACCCCTCCACTTT,CASSYSWDRADSPLHF
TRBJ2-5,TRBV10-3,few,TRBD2,TGTGCCATCAGTGGGGGACTAGCGGGAGAAGAGACCCAGTACTTC,CAISGGLAGEETQYF
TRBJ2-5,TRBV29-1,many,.,TGCAGCGTTGGCCCCCGAGAGACCCAGTACTTC,CSVGPRETQYF
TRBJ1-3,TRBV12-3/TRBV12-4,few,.,TGTGCCAGCAGCGTACAGGGATTTGTAAACACCATATATTTT,CASSVQGFVNTIYF
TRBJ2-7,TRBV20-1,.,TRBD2,TGCAGTGCTAGAGAAGGGGTAGCGGGACTGCTGAGCTCCTACGAGCAGTACTTC,CSAREGVAGLLSSYEQYF
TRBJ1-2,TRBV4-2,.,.,TGTGCCAGCAGCCAAGAGGGGACCTCCTATGGCTACACCTTC,CASSQEGTSYGYTF
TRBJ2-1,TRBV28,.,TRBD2,TGTGCCAGCAGGAAACTAGCGAGGGGGCAGTTCTTC,CASRKLARGQFF
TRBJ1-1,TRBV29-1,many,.,TGCAGCGTTGACGGTGGAGAGGGTAAGGGGGCTGAAGCTTTCTTT,CSVDGGEGKGAEAFF